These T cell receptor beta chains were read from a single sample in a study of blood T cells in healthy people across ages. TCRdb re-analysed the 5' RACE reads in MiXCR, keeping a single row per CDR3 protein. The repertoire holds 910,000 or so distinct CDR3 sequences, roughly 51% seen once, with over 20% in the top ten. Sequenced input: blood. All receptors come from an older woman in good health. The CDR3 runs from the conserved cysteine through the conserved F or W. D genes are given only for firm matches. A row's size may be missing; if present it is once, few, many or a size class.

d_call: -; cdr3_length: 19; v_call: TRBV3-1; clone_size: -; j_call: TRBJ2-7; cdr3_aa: CASSQVLLASVNKPYEQYF; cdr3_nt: TGTGCCAGCAGCCAAGTCCTATTGGCTAGCGTGAACAAACCCTACGAGCAGTACTTC
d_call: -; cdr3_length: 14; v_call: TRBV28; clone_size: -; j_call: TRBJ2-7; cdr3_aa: CASRLEGEPYEQYF; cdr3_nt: TGTGCCAGCAGGCTTGAAGGAGAGCCCTACGAGCAGTACTTC
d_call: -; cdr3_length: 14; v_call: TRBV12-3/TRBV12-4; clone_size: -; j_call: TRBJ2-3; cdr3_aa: CASSLRQGGDTQYF; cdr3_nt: TGTGCCAGCAGTTTACGCCAAGGGGGAGATACGCAGTATTTT
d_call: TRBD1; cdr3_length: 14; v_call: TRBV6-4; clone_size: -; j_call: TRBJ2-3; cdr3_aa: CASTRGPDGSTQYF; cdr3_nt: TGTGCCAGCACGAGGGGGCCTGACGGCAGTACGCAGTATTTT
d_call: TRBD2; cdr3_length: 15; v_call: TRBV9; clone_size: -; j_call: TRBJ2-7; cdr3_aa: CASGGGRSSYNEQYF; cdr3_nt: TGTGCCAGCGGCGGCGGGAGAAGCTCGTACAATGAGCAGTACTTC
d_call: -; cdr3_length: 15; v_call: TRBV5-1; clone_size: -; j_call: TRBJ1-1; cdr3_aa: CASSPVGTANTEAFF; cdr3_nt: TGCGCCAGCAGCCCCGTTGGGACGGCGAACACTGAAGCTTTCTTT
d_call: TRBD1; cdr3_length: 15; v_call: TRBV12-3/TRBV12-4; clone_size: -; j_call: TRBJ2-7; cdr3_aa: CACNRDRAVSYEQYF; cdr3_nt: TGTGCCTGCAACCGCGACAGGGCTGTTTCCTACGAGCAGTACTTC
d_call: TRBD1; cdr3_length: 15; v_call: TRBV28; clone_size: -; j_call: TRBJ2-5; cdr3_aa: CASTNPGTGRETQYF; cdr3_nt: TGTGCCAGCACCAATCCCGGGACAGGGCGCGAGACCCAGTACTTC
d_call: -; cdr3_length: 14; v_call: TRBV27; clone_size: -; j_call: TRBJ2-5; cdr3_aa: CASSLAPSQETQYF; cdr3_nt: TGTGCCAGCAGTTTGGCCCCTAGCCAAGAGACCCAGTACTTC
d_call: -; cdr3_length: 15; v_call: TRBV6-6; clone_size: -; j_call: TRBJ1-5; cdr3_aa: CASRLNRDSNQSQHF; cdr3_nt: TGTGCCAGCAGACTAAACAGGGATAGCAATCAGTCCCAGCATTTT
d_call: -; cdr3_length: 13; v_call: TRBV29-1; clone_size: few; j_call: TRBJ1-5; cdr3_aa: CSAAVESNQPQHF; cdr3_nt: TGCAGCGCAGCGGTAGAGAGCAATCAGCCCCAGCATTTT
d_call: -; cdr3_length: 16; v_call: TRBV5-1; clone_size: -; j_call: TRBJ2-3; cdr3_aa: CASSLAVRENTDTQYF; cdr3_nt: TGCGCCAGCAGCTTGGCCGTCAGGGAAAACACAGATACGCAGTATTTT
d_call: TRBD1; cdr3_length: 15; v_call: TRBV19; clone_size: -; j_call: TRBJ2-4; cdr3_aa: CASSGMGQTKNIQYF; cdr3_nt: TGTGCCAGTTCCGGGATGGGACAGACAAAAAACATTCAGTACTTC
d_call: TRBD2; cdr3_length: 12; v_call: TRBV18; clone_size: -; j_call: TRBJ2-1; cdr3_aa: CASSPQTSQQFF; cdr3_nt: TGTGCCAGCTCACCACAGACTAGCCAGCAGTTCTTC
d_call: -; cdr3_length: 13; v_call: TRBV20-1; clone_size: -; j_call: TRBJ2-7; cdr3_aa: CSAREVNSYEQYF; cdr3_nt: TGCAGTGCTAGGGAGGTGAACTCCTACGAGCAGTACTTC
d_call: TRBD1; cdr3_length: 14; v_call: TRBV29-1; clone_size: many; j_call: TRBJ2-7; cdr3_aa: CSVEVEDRGYEQYF; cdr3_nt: TGCAGCGTTGAAGTCGAAGACAGGGGCTACGAGCAGTACTTC
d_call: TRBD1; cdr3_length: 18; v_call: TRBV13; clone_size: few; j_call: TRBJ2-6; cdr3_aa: CASSLNSRGQGWANVLTF; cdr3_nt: TGTGCCAGCAGCTTAAACTCGAGGGGACAGGGATGGGCCAACGTCCTGACTTTC
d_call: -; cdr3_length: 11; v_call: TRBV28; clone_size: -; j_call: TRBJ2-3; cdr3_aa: CAILIGYTQYF; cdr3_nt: TGTGCCATCCTCATCGGTTATACGCAGTATTTT
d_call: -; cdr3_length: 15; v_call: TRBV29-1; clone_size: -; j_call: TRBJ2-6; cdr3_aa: CSVGRGSSGANVLTF; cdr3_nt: TGCAGCGTTGGGCGTGGGTCTTCGGGGGCCAACGTCCTGACTTTC
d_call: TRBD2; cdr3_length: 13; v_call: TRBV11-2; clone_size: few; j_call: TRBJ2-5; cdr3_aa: CASSPSPSGRTYF; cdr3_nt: TGTGCCAGCAGCCCCAGTCCCAGCGGGAGGACGTACTTC
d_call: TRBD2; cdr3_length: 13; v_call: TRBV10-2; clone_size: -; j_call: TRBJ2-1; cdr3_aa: CASTLTSVNEQFF; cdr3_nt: TGCGCCAGCACCCTAACTAGCGTGAATGAGCAGTTCTTC
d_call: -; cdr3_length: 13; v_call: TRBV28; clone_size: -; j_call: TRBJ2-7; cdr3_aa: CASSSTTPYEQYF; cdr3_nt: TGTGCCAGCAGTTCGACTACACCCTACGAGCAGTACTTC
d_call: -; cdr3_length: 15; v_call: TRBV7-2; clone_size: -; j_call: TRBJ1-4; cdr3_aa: CASSRSGHENEKLFF; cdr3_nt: TGTGCCAGCAGCCGATCGGGACATGAGAATGAAAAACTGTTTTTT
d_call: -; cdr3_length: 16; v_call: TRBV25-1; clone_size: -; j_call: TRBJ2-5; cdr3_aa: CASSEEGGRSSETQYF; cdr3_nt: TGTGCCAGCAGTGAAGAGGGGGGGAGGTCGTCAGAGACCCAGTACTTC
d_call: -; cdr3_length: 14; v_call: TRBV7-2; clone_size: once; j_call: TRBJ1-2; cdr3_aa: CASSPQGKGYGYTF; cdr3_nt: TGTGCCAGCAGCCCGCAGGGGAAAGGGTATGGCTACACCTTC
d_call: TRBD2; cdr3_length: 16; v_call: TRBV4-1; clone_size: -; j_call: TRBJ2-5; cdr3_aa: CASSQGLAGATRAQYF; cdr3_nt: TGCGCCAGCAGCCAGGGACTAGCGGGAGCTACCCGAGCCCAGTACTTC